The 21 T cell receptor beta chains presented below share a single source sample, sequenced in a study of cytomegalovirus exposure and HLA in healthy donors. The PCR made use of 60 Vbeta and 13 Jbeta primers. The protocol was immunoSEQ multiplex PCR, while the TCRdb copy is restricted to in-frame clones and leaves out a portion. The table includes about 240,000 clones, approximately 82% detected once. The specimen sequenced was PBMCs. The source of these receptors is a woman between 55 and 75 years old in good health and CMV-seropositive.

Details on this clone: It is unclear where the CDR3 begins or ends on the DNA, so no DNA is shown, and the CDR3 is as TCRdb lists it. J is TRBJ1-5 and V is TRBV1. TRBV1 has pseudogene status. Termini included, the CDR3 measures 18 amino acids. CDR3 sequence reads: CTSSQVGRGTTGCQPQHF.

This chain connects TRBV4-2 to TRBJ2-2; 7 bases are shared with TRBD1. Germline V gene sequence: CDR1 LGHNA, CDR2 YNFKEQ. Trimming cost V 0 bases and J 3 bases; bases outside gene matches: 4. The CDR3 extends over 16 amino acids. The CDR3 DNA sequence: TGTGCCAGCAGCCAAGATACAGGGGCGTACACCGGGGAGCTGTTTTTT. Its protein product is CASSQDTGAYTGELFF.

The V gene is TRBV6-4, the J gene TRBJ2-1; TRBD2 agrees at 11 bases. The germline V gene encodes CDR1 MRHNA and CDR2 SNTAGT. CDR3 size: 16 residues. V lost 5 bases, J lost 2 bases, and 5 bases stayed unmatched. The CDR3 bases are TGTGCCAGCAGTCAGGGACTAGCGGTCCCCTACAATGAGCAGTTCTTC. It is translated as CASSQGLAVPYNEQFF.

The rearrangement joins TRBV28 to TRBJ2-3; D is perhaps TRBD2 (6 bases). Looked up from germline, CDR1 is MDHEN and CDR2 is SYDVKM. V was cut by 8 bases and J by 3 bases, with 27 bases left in between. This CDR3 is built from 18 residues. As DNA, the CDR3 is TGTGCCAGCTATCTTGTTACCGGCCCTGGAAGCGGGACAGATACGCAGTATTTT. It translates to CASYLVTGPGSGTDTQYF.

V is TRBV2 and J is TRBJ1-5; 8 bases line up with TRBD1. The germline V gene encodes CDR1 SNHLY and CDR2 FYNNEI. Trimming removed 7 bases from V and 7 bases from J; junction bases left unmatched: 9. This CDR3 contains 14 residues. The DNA of the CDR3 is TGTGCCAGCACCCAGGAGTCAGGGGGCCAGCCCCAGCATTTT. Its translation: CASTQESGGQPQHF.

The V gene is TRBV27, the J gene TRBJ2-7; maybe TRBD2 (6 bases). This CDR3 comprises 15 residues. Germline CDR1 reads MNHEY; CDR2 reads SMNVEV (reference sequence). The V gene lost 1 base and the J gene lost 2 bases, with 12 bases spanning the gap. CDR3 nucleotide sequence: TGTGCCAGCAGTTTATTATATGGACTAACCTACGAGCAGTACTTC. This gives the protein CASSLLYGLTYEQYF.

The chain combines TRBV5-1 with TRBJ2-7; D not resolved. The V end lost 0 bases, the J end lost 0 bases, and 7 bases lay between the germline ends. Germline V gives CDR1 SGHRS, CDR2 YFSETQ. The CDR3 covers 14 residues. In nucleotides, the CDR3 is TGCGCCAGCAGCTTGGCGGTACTCTCCTACGAGCAGTACTTC. It is translated as CASSLAVLSYEQYF.

The genes are TRBV6-5 and TRBJ2-1; 10 nucleotides agree with TRBD2. Germline lookup yields CDR1 MNHEY and CDR2 SVGAGI. The CDR3 length is 13 residues. V lost 7 bases, J lost 7 bases, and 4 bases stayed unmatched. CDR3 coding DNA: TGTGCCAGCACCCTAGCGGGAGTAAATGAGCAGTTCTTC. Translation: CASTLAGVNEQFF.

This sequence joins TRBV27 and TRBJ1-1, with no clear D. Germline CDR1 reads MNHEY; CDR2 reads SMNVEV (reference sequence). The CDR3 is 13 amino acids. The V end was cut by 4 bases, the J end by 6 bases, with 12 bases between. The chain's CDR3 is CASSWRDGAEAFF. The CDR3 nucleotides are TGTGCCAGCAGTTGGAGGGATGGGGCTGAAGCTTTCTTT.

This chain links TRBV7-2 with TRBJ1-1; D is uncertain. The CDR3 is made up of 13 amino acids. CDR1 SGHTA and CDR2 FQGNSA come from the germline V gene. Trimming took 6 bases from V and 1 from J, leaving 9 bases between them. CDR3 bases: TGTGCCAGCAGATCCCGAGCGAACACTGAAGCTTTCTTT. This encodes CASRSRANTEAFF.

V is TRBV18 and J is TRBJ1-1; a weak D match, TRBD1 (5 bases). CDR1 KGHSH and CDR2 LQKENI come from the germline V gene. Trimming shortened V by 3 bases and J by 5 bases, and 13 bases separated the two germline ends. The CDR3 runs to 14 residues. The CDR3 is CASSPKQAGTEAFF. The CDR3 coding sequence is TGTGCCAGCTCACCGAAACAGGCGGGGACTGAAGCTTTCTTT.

This clone has only a few counts. The chain uses TRBV14 and TRBJ2-3, with TRBD1 as a possible D gene (5 bases). Germline-derived CDR1 and CDR2 are SGHDN and FVKESK. Trimming removed 2 bases from V and 4 bases from J, with 10 bases in between. The CDR3 extends over 14 amino acids. Here the CDR3 DNA reads TGTGCCAGCAGCCAAAATACAGGCCCAGATACGCAGTATTTT. It is translated as CASSQNTGPDTQYF.

This chain uses TRBV18 with TRBJ1-1; 10 nucleotides align to TRBD1. Germline V CDR1 and CDR2: KGHSH, LQKENI. With V trimmed by 5 bases and J by 5 bases, 2 bases remained unmatched. The CDR3 contains 13 residues. In nucleotides, the CDR3 is TGTGCCAGCTCATCGGGACAGGGGACTGAAGCTTTCTTT. It specifies CASSSGQGTEAFF.

The chain employs TRBV7-3 and TRBJ2-7; D is undetermined. Trimming pared 0 bases from V and 5 bases from J, leaving 11 bases between. The CDR3 contains 14 residues. Germline assignment: CDR1 SGHTA and CDR2 FQGTGA. The CDR3 bases are TGTGCCAGCAGCTTAACAGCTCGATCGCACGAGCAGTACTTC. This encodes CASSLTARSHEQYF. Drawing the rest from reference TRBV7-3 and TRBJ2-7, the complete variable domain is GAGVSQTPSNKVTEKGKYVELRCDPISGHTALYWYRQSLGQGPEFLIYFQGTGAADDSGLPNDRFFAVRPEGSVSTLKIQRTERGDSAVYLCASSLTARSHEQYFGPGTRLTVT.

The chain links TRBV11-3 to TRBJ2-2; 9 nucleotides agree with TRBD1. V lost 5 bases and J lost 6; bases outside the gene matches: 10. The germline gives CDR1 SGHNT, CDR2 YENEEA. CDR3 length: 16 residues. CDR3 DNA sequence: TGTGCCAGCAGCAGCGGGGACAGGGTTTTCGCCGGGGAGCTGTTTTTT. It yields the protein CASSSGDRVFAGELFF.

V is TRBV28 and J is TRBJ2-7; 8 nucleotides line up with TRBD1. V shed 6 bases, J shed 5 bases, and the junction held 15 bases outside the gene matches. The CDR3 extends over 16 amino acids. Per germline, CDR1 MDHEN and CDR2 SYDVKM. The chain's CDR3 is CASRYPDETGVHEQYF. Written as DNA, the CDR3 is TGTGCCAGCAGATACCCCGACGAGACAGGGGTACACGAGCAGTACTTC.

There are a few counts of this clone. The V call is TRBV9, the J call TRBJ2-7; perhaps TRBD1 as D (5 bases). V was shortened by 3 bases and J by 3 bases, with 16 bases between the two germline ends. Germline CDR1 is SGDLS and CDR2 is YYNGEE. This CDR3 comprises 15 residues. CDR3 loop: CASSAEPQRGYEQYF. DNA of the CDR3: TGTGCCAGCAGCGCGGAACCGCAAAGGGGCTACGAGCAGTACTTC.

V gene TRBV10-3 combines with J gene TRBJ1-2; 7 bases agree with TRBD1. The CDR3 loop spans 14 amino acids. The V gene's germline CDR1 is ENHRY and CDR2 SYGVKD. After removal of 0 bases from V and 10 bases from J, the junction contained 8 bases not matched to a gene. The CDR3 loop reads CAISESRTGDDYTF. CDR3 in DNA: TGTGCCATCAGTGAGTCAAGAACAGGGGATGACTACACCTTC.

The sample holds one count of this clone. The gene calls are TRBV5-6 and TRBJ2-2, with 9 positions matching TRBD1. The germline V gene has CDR1 SGHDT and CDR2 YYEEEE. The CDR3 has 15 amino acids. V shed 2 bases, J shed 5 bases, and the junction held 4 bases outside the gene matches. CDR3 sequence: CASSFGTGMTGELFF. DNA for the CDR3: TGTGCCAGCAGCTTCGGGACAGGGATGACCGGGGAGCTGTTTTTT.

The gene calls are TRBV7-2 and TRBJ2-2; 13 bases match TRBD2. CDR1 is SGHTA, CDR2 FQGNSA, per germline. CDR3 size: 17 residues. V dropped 5 bases and J dropped 0; count of bases not matched to a gene: 3. The DNA of the CDR3 is TGTGCCAGCAGCCCGGGACTAGCGGGATCGAACACCGGGGAGCTGTTTTTT. Translation: CASSPGLAGSNTGELFF.

This chain joins TRBV29-1 and TRBJ1-1, with 7 nucleotides matching TRBD1. The CDR3 extends over 10 amino acids. The germline gives CDR1 SQVTM, CDR2 ANQGSEA. V lost 6 bases, J lost 5 bases, and 0 bases stayed unmatched. CDR3 in amino acids: CSVQGTEAFF. CDR3 nucleotides: TGCAGCGTACAGGGGACTGAAGCTTTCTTT.